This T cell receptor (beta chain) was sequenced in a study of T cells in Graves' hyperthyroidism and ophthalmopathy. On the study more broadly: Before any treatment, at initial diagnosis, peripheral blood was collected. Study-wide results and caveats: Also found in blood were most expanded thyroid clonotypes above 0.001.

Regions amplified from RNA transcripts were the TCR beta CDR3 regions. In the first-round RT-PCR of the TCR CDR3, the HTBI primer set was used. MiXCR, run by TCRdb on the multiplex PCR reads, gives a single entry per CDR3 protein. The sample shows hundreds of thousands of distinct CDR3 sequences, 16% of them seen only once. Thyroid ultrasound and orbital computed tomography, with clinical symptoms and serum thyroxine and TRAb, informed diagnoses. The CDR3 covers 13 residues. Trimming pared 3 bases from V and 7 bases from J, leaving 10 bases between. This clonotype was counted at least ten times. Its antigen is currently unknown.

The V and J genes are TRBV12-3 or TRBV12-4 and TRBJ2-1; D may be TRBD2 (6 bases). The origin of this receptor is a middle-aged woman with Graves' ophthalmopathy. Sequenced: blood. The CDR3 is CASSFRERNEQFF. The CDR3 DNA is TGTGCCAGCAGTTTCCGGGAGAGAAATGAGCAGTTCTTC.